The 8 T cell receptor beta chains below were found in one sample sequenced in a study of blood T cell repertoires in COVID-19. Here immunoSEQ multiplex PCR was the method, and the copy in TCRdb shows in-frame clones only, minus some. The data contain some 120,000 clones, 90% of them singletons. Sequenced: peripheral blood. These TCRs come from a human donor with active COVID-19. The donor label of this sample is uncertain.

The genes are TRBV20-1 and TRBJ2-5; no clear D gene. CDR1 and CDR2 (germline): DFQATT, SNEGSKA (reference sequence). Between the trimmed V and J ends, which lost 3 bases and 5 bases, there was a span of 7 bases. The CDR3 has 11 residues. The CDR3 nucleotides read TGCAGTGCTAGTATTCTTGAGACCCAGTACTTC. This sequence encodes CSASILETQYF.

This chain connects TRBV3-1 (or the pseudogene TRBV3-2) to TRBJ2-7, with 7 positions matching TRBD2. V dropped 4 bases and J dropped 5; count of bases not matched to a gene: 8. The CDR3 is 14 amino acids. CDR1 is LGHDT, CDR2 YNNKEL, per germline (reference sequence). The CDR3 bases are TGTGCCAGCAGCCCAAACAACCGGGAGGACGAGCAGTACTTC. Its protein product is CASSPNNREDEQYF.

V and J are TRBV12-3 or TRBV12-4 and TRBJ1-2; no clear D. Trimming removed 2 bases from V and 7 bases from J, with 5 bases in between. The CDR3 is made up of 11 amino acids. This chain's CDR3 is CASSLNGGYTF. The DNA for the CDR3 is TGTGCCAGCAGTTTAAACGGTGGCTACACCTTC.

The CDR3 DNA is TGCGCCAGCAGCTTTTCTGGGACAGGCGAGACCTACGAGCAGTACTTC. This sequence encodes CASSFSGTGETYEQYF. J is TRBJ2-7 and V is TRBV4-3, with 8 bases lining up with TRBD1. The germline CDR1 and CDR2 sequences are LGHNA and YSLEER. J gave up 2 bases and V 5 bases, and 11 bases lay outside the gene matches. There are 16 residues in the CDR3.

The CDR3 protein is CASNQKRAPGSQPQHF. The CDR3 coding sequence is TGTGCCAGCAACCAAAAGAGGGCGCCGGGGAGTCAGCCCCAGCATTTT. This chain uses TRBV5-6 with TRBJ1-5; D is unclear. In germline, CDR1 is SGHDT, CDR2 YYEEEE. The CDR3 contains 16 residues. V gave up 6 bases and J gave up 6 bases, with 22 bases separating them.

This chain uses TRBV19 with TRBJ2-1, with D hard to call. The CDR3 loop spans 14 amino acids. V lost 2 bases and J lost 5, with 10 bases in between. Germline CDR1 is LNHDA and CDR2 is SQIVND (reference sequence). The CDR3 DNA reads as TGTGCCAGTAGTATATCGACTTTAAACAATGAGCAGTTCTTC. This encodes CASSISTLNNEQFF. Variable domain in full (rest from reference TRBV19 and TRBJ2-1): DGGITQSPKYLFRKEGQNVTLSCEQNLNHDAMYWYRQDPGQGLRLIYYSQIVNDFQKGDIAEGYSVSREKKESFPLTVTSAQKNPTAFYLCASSISTLNNEQFFGPGTRLTVL.

The V call is TRBV19, the J call TRBJ1-5; D is possibly TRBD1 (5 bases). The CDR3 is 14 residues long. CDR1 is LNHDA, CDR2 SQIVND, per germline (reference sequence). V was pared by 7 bases and J by 1 base, with 11 bases between. The CDR3 loop reads CASTREGSNQPQHF. The CDR3, as DNA: TGTGCCAGTACCCGGGAGGGGAGCAATCAGCCCCAGCATTTT.

This CDR3 is CASSSAVIANTEAFF. The CDR3 coding sequence is TGCGCCAGCAGCTCCGCCGTCATAGCGAACACTGAAGCTTTCTTT. This chain uses TRBV5-1 with TRBJ1-1; D gene ambiguous. Germline CDR1 SGHRS, CDR2 YFSETQ. The V end lost 3 bases, the J end lost 1 base, and 13 bases lay between the germline ends. CDR3 length: 15 amino acids.